These 26 T cell receptor beta chains originate from one sample sequenced in a study of PD-L1 blockade in urothelial cancer. Libraries were prepared by immunoSEQ multiplex PCR; TCRdb keeps only in-frame clonotypes and omits some of them. Of around 1,500 clones listed, around 30% are singletons. The material was tumor tissue, obtained before atezolizumab (anti-PD-L1) treatment. These receptors all come from a woman in her sixties with urothelial cancer.

This clone was detected only a few times. The chain combines TRBV6-8 with TRBJ2-2, with D possibly being TRBD2 (6 bases). The CDR3 totals 14 residues. The V and J ends lost 6 bases and 4 bases respectively, with 12 bases between them. CDR1 and CDR2 (germline): MNHGY, SAAAGT. The CDR3 reads CASRRDSSTGELFF. DNA of the CDR3: TGTGCCAGCAGAAGGGACTCCTCCACCGGGGAGCTGTTTTTT.

This clone is deemed medium-sized. V gene TRBV9 combines with J gene TRBJ2-4; 11 bases line up with TRBD2. Looked up from germline, CDR1 is SGDLS and CDR2 is YYNGEE. CDR3 length: 16 amino acids. V lost 3 bases and J lost 4; bases outside the gene matches: 6. This CDR3 is CASSALGTSGKNIQYF. The CDR3 nucleotides are TGTGCCAGCAGCGCCTTAGGGACTAGCGGAAAAAACATTCAGTACTTC.

This chain joins TRBV6-8 and TRBJ2-4; D is ambiguous. Looked up from germline, CDR1 is MNHGY and CDR2 is SAAAGT. This CDR3 region has 15 residues. The germline V and J ends were trimmed by 4 bases and 2 bases, with 12 bases remaining between them. CDR3 DNA: TGTGCCAGCAGTTTACTCAGTAGTACCAAAAACATTCAGTACTTC. This sequence encodes CASSLLSSTKNIQYF.

The CDR3 DNA reads as TGTGCCAGCAGCATACAGGGGGTTGATGAAAAACTGTTTTTT. Protein sequence: CASSIQGVDEKLFF. The chain carries TRBV11-3 and TRBJ1-4; 8 bases fit TRBD1. Germline V gives CDR1 SGHNT, CDR2 YENEEA. CDR3 length equals 14 residues. V was pared by 5 bases and J by 6 bases, with 5 bases of the junction left unmatched. Full variable domain (outside the CDR3, taken from reference TRBV11-3 and TRBJ1-4): EAGVVQSPRYKIIEKKQPVAFWCNPISGHNTLYWYLQNLGQGPELLIRYENEEAVDDSQLPKDRFSAERLKGVDSTLKIQPAELGDSAVYLCASSIQGVDEKLFFGSGTQLSVL.

This chain links TRBV19 with TRBJ2-2; no clear D. The CDR3 covers 14 residues. The V end was cut by 8 bases, the J end by 3 bases, with 13 bases between. Germline V lookup: CDR1 LNHDA, CDR2 SQIVND (reference sequence). The CDR3 spells CASRRIDDTGELFF. The CDR3 DNA follows: TGTGCCAGTCGCCGCATTGATGACACCGGGGAGCTGTTTTTT.

In its sample, this clone was seen a few times. The chain recombines TRBV8-2 with TRBJ2-2; the table gives TRBD1 as D, unverified against the DNA. TRBV8-2 is flagged as a pseudogene. The CDR3 runs to 14 residues. The CDR3 bases are TGTGCCAGCACCCCCGGGACATACGGCGGGGAGCTGTTTTTT. Its translation is CASTPGTYGGELFF.

This clone is labeled medium-sized. DNA of the CDR3: TGTGCCAGCAGCGCCGAGACTAGCCCCAATGAGCAGTTCTTC. Its translation: CASSAETSPNEQFF. J is TRBJ2-1 and V is TRBV11-3, with 7 bases fitting TRBD2. This CDR3 contains 14 residues. V gave up 5 bases and J gave up 6 bases; unmatched junction bases: 7. Germline V CDR1 and CDR2: SGHNT, YENEEA.

The chain uses TRBV10-3 and TRBJ1-6; TRBD1 is a possible D gene (6 bases). V was trimmed by 9 bases and J by 5 bases, leaving 17 bases between them. This CDR3 contains 15 residues. CDR1 is ENHRY, CDR2 SYGVKD, per germline. The CDR3 DNA reads TGTGCCATTGGTATGAGGGGGGACGATAATTCACCCCTCCACTTT. This codes for CAIGMRGDDNSPLHF.

The chain employs TRBV5-1 and TRBJ2-2; 7 bases line up with TRBD2. Germline CDR1 reads SGHRS; CDR2 reads YFSETQ. After removal of 3 bases from V and 0 bases from J, the junction contained 11 bases not matched to a gene. This CDR3 spans 18 amino acids. The CDR3 spells CASSSDGRPTSNTGELFF. The CDR3 nucleotides read TGCGCCAGCAGCTCGGACGGGAGGCCGACTTCGAACACCGGGGAGCTGTTTTTT.

The chain links TRBV11-3 to TRBJ2-4; 9 bases line up with TRBD2. The germline gives CDR1 SGHNT, CDR2 YENEEA. The CDR3 contains 20 residues. With 4 bases clipped from V and 1 base from J, the junction kept 17 bases outside the gene matches. The CDR3 here is CASSSGRVSGGAGAKNIQYF. The CDR3 region has the DNA TGTGCCAGCAGCTCAGGGAGGGTTAGCGGGGGAGCGGGGGCCAAAAACATTCAGTACTTC.

This clone was counted a few times. The gene calls are TRBV18 and TRBJ2-2; D is possibly TRBD1 (5 bases). Germline V gene lookup returns CDR1 KGHSH and CDR2 LQKENI. This CDR3 has 14 residues. Between the trimmed V and J ends, which lost 3 bases and 3 bases, there was a span of 8 bases. Here the CDR3 reads CASSPDSYTGELFF. The DNA for the CDR3 is TGTGCCAGCTCACCTGACAGTTACACCGGGGAGCTGTTTTTT.

This sequence joins TRBV6-8 and TRBJ2-7; D is perhaps TRBD1 (6 bases). The CDR3 has 18 amino acids. Between the trimmed V and J ends, which lost 6 bases and 2 bases, there was a span of 26 bases. The germline V gene has CDR1 MNHGY and CDR2 SAAAGT. CDR3 DNA sequence: TGTGCCAGCAGACCCAATACGGGACAACGAGCATTCGCCTACGAGCAGTACTTC. This encodes CASRPNTGQRAFAYEQYF.

The V gene is TRBV19, the J gene TRBJ1-3, with 7 nucleotides matching TRBD1. Trimming removed 2 bases from V and 4 bases from J; junction bases left unmatched: 8. The CDR3 is 16 amino acids. CDR1 is LNHDA and CDR2 is SQIVND in the germline V gene (reference sequence). In nucleotides, the CDR3 is TGTGCCAGTAGTATACTTGGACAGGCCTCCGGAAACACCATATATTTT. Translating gives CASSILGQASGNTIYF.

This clone was seen only a few times. The J gene is TRBJ2-7, the V gene TRBV11-3, with 8 bases fitting TRBD2. The CDR3 totals 17 residues. Per germline, CDR1 SGHNT and CDR2 YENEEA. Trimming cost V 1 base and J 2 bases; bases outside gene matches: 10. The CDR3 nucleotides read TGTGCCAGCAGCTTAGGGGTACCGGGAGGGCCAACCTACGAGCAGTACTTC. As protein: CASSLGVPGGPTYEQYF.

J is TRBJ2-1 and V is TRBV10-1; TRBD2 matches 8 bases. V dropped 0 bases and J dropped 8; count of bases not matched to a gene: 6. The CDR3 contains 15 residues. Germline-derived CDR1 and CDR2 are WNHNN and SYGVQD (reference sequence). CDR3 sequence: CASSESSGSIHEQFF. The CDR3, as DNA: TGCGCCAGCAGTGAGTCGAGCGGGAGTATACATGAGCAGTTCTTC.

The chain joins TRBV28 to TRBJ2-1; the match to TRBD2 covers 8 bases. V shed 10 bases, J shed 2 bases, and the junction held 10 bases outside the gene matches. This CDR3 has 15 amino acids. Germline CDR1 and CDR2: MDHEN and SYDVKM. The CDR3 DNA sequence: TGTGCCACCGTCTCGCGGGAGGACCCCTACAATGAGCAGTTCTTC. It translates to CATVSREDPYNEQFF.

A single count supports this clone. This chain joins TRBV28 and TRBJ2-2; 7 positions match TRBD2. J was trimmed by 3 bases and V by 8 bases; bases with no gene match: 9. Germline CDR1 MDHEN, CDR2 SYDVKM. The CDR3 is made up of 15 amino acids. This CDR3 reads CASGRGGSHTGELFF. The CDR3 bases are TGTGCCAGCGGAAGGGGAGGGTCGCACACCGGGGAGCTGTTTTTT.

This clone appeared a few times. V usage is TRBV18 and J usage is TRBJ1-3; TRBD1 agrees at 10 bases. The length of the CDR3 is 15 residues. Unmatched junction bases numbered 6, after V lost 3 bases and J lost 7 bases. CDR1 KGHSH and CDR2 LQKENI come from the germline V gene. CDR3 bases: TGTGCCAGCTCACCGACCGGGACAGGGGAGAACACCATATATTTT. It yields the protein CASSPTGTGENTIYF.

The V and J genes are TRBV28 and TRBJ1-1, with D hard to call. The CDR3 extends over 12 amino acids. The germline V and J ends were trimmed by 6 bases and 3 bases, with 8 bases remaining between them. CDR1 and CDR2 from the germline V gene are MDHEN and SYDVKM. CDR3 nucleotides: TGTGCCAGCAGCGATATCTACACTGAAGCTTTCTTT. Translation: CASSDIYTEAFF.

This clone was counted only a few times. The chain couples TRBV28 to TRBJ2-7, with unresolved D. The germline V gene encodes CDR1 MDHEN and CDR2 SYDVKM. This CDR3 has 14 amino acids. With 7 bases removed from V and 6 bases from J, the gap between germline ends came to 19 bases. The CDR3: CASNLVGRVGEQYF. The CDR3, as DNA: TGTGCCAGCAACCTGGTAGGTCGGGTCGGCGAGCAGTACTTC.

The CDR3 region has the DNA TGTGCTAGCAGCTTAGTCGGGAGTGACACTGAAGCTTTCTTT. Protein: CASSLVGSDTEAFF. The chain carries TRBV7-5 and TRBJ1-1. TRBV7-5 is labeled a pseudogene. The CDR3 runs 14 residues.

The rearrangement links TRBV6-8 to TRBJ1-6; the D is unclear. The germline V gene encodes CDR1 MNHGY and CDR2 SAAAGT. Between the trimmed V and J ends, which lost 6 bases and 4 bases, there was a span of 7 bases. This CDR3 comprises 13 residues. CDR3 protein: CASSQLYNSPLHF. For the CDR3, the DNA is TGTGCCAGCAGCCAACTATATAATTCACCCCTCCACTTT.

This clone was seen a few times. The chain is built from TRBV6-7 and TRBJ1-2, with D possibly matching TRBD1 (6 bases). TRBV6-7 is annotated as an ORF whose role is uncertain. The CDR3 sequence is 15 residues long. V lost 5 bases to trimming and J lost 4 bases, with 17 bases between them. CDR3 coding DNA: TGTGCCAGCAGTAGCGAAGCGGGGGCAGGCTATGGCTACACCTTC. Translation: CASSSEAGAGYGYTF.

The chain carries TRBV29-1 and TRBJ2-3, with 9 nucleotides matching TRBD1. The length of the CDR3 is 13 residues. The V gene end was trimmed by 3 bases and the J gene end by 5 bases; junction bases not matched to a gene: 3. Germline CDR1 is SQVTM and CDR2 is ANQGSEA. The CDR3 coding sequence is TGCAGCGTTGATCGGGGACAGGGAGATACGCAGTATTTT. It encodes CSVDRGQGDTQYF.

The J gene is TRBJ1-5, the V gene TRBV19; 9 bases are a match to TRBD1. This CDR3 is 15 amino acids long. V was pared by 5 bases and J by 5 bases, with 7 bases of the junction left unmatched. Per the germline V gene, CDR1 is LNHDA and CDR2 is SQIVND (reference sequence). The CDR3 coding sequence is TGTGCCAGTAGTGGCCCGGGACAGGGTTATCAGCCCCAGCATTTT. Its translation is CASSGPGQGYQPQHF.

V and J are TRBV6-8 and TRBJ2-7; D is undetermined. Per the germline V gene, CDR1 is MNHGY and CDR2 is SAAAGT. The length of the CDR3 is 16 residues. Trimming stripped 0 bases from V and 2 bases from J, with 14 bases between. The CDR3 sequence: CASSYSMADQAYEQYF. The CDR3 DNA is TGTGCCAGCAGTTACTCGATGGCGGACCAAGCCTACGAGCAGTACTTC.